Presented here are 6 T cell receptor beta chains from one specimen sequenced in a study of cytomegalovirus exposure and HLA in healthy donors. Amplification used 60 Vbeta primers and 13 Jbeta primers. The data were produced by immunoSEQ multiplex PCR, yet TCRdb's version contains in-frame clones alone and is incomplete. Of some 200,000 clones listed, approximately 82% are singletons. Sample: PBMCs. The receptors derive from a man younger than 35 in good health and CMV-seronegative.

The chain carries TRBV4-1 and TRBJ1-1; D is unclear. Trimming removed 0 bases from V and 4 bases from J, with 9 bases in between. CDR1 and CDR2 (germline): MGHRA, YSYEKL. This CDR3 is built from 14 residues. In DNA form, the CDR3 reads TGCGCCAGCAGCCAAGATCGGCGGAGCACTGAAGCTTTCTTT. Its translation is CASSQDRRSTEAFF.

The chain has TRBV18 and TRBJ1-5; D gene unclear. V lost 4 bases and J lost 9, with 7 bases in between. CDR3 length equals 11 residues. The V gene's germline CDR1 is KGHSH and CDR2 LQKENI. The CDR3 region is CASSQGGPQHF. For the CDR3, the DNA is TGTGCCAGCTCACAAGGAGGGCCCCAGCATTTT.

This clone was found a few times. The chain combines TRBV5-1 with TRBJ1-1; D remains ambiguous. Trimming pared 0 bases from V and 4 bases from J, leaving 7 bases between. Germline assignment: CDR1 SGHRS and CDR2 YFSETQ. The length of the CDR3 is 13 residues. CDR3: CASSLVTGTEAFF. In DNA, the CDR3 is TGCGCCAGCAGCTTGGTGACGGGCACTGAAGCTTTCTTT. The full variable domain, in which reference TRBV5-1 and TRBJ1-1 provide the parts outside the CDR3, is KAGVTQTPRYLIKTRGQQVTLSCSPISGHRSVSWYQQTPGQGLQFLFEYFSETQRNKGNFPGRFSGRQFSNSRSEMNVSTLELGDSALYLCASSLVTGTEAFFGQGTRLTVV.

The chain has TRBV5-4 and TRBJ2-1, with 10 bases fitting TRBD2. Germline trimming cut 0 bases from V and 13 bases from J; bases unmatched to any gene: 16. CDR1 is SGHNT, CDR2 YYREEE, per germline (reference sequence). The CDR3 has 17 residues. This chain's CDR3 is CASSLEASGSWPQVQFF. CDR3 DNA: TGTGCCAGCAGCTTGGAGGCTAGCGGGAGTTGGCCGCAAGTCCAGTTCTTC.

The rearrangement links TRBV6-1 to TRBJ2-3; unclear D gene. Trimming took 2 bases from V and 2 from J, leaving 11 bases between them. The CDR3 consists of 15 residues. The germline V gene encodes CDR1 MNHNS and CDR2 SASEGT. CDR3 region: CASSEPTFSTDTQYF. CDR3 sequence (DNA): TGTGCCAGCAGTGAACCTACCTTTTCCACAGATACGCAGTATTTT.

The genes are TRBV5-4 and TRBJ1-2, with 9 bases aligning to TRBD1. J gave up 6 bases and V 0 bases, and 6 bases lay outside the gene matches. Germline V lookup: CDR1 SGHNT, CDR2 YYREEE (reference sequence). The CDR3 contains 15 residues. The CDR3 is CASSLGRDRVDGYTF. DNA of the CDR3: TGTGCCAGCAGCTTGGGCCGGGACAGGGTGGATGGCTACACCTTC.